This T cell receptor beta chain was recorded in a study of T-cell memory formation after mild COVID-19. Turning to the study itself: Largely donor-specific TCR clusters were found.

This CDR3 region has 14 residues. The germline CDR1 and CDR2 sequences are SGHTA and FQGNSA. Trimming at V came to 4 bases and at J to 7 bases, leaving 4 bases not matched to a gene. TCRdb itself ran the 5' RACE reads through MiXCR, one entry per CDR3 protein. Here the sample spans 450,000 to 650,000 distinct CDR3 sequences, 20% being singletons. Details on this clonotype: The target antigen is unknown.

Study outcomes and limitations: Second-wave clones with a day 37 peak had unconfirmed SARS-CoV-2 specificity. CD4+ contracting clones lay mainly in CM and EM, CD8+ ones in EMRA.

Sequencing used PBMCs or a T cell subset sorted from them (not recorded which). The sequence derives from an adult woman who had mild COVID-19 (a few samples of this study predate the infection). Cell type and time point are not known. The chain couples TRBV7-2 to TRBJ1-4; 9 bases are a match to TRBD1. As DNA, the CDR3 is TGTGCCAGCAGCTCCGGGACAGGGCGTGAAAAACTGTTTTTT. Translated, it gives CASSSGTGREKLFF.